This T cell receptor beta chain was found in a study of beta chain features in type 1 diabetes. General study findings and limits: The naive, central memory and Treg TCRB repertoires looked more alike in patients than they did in healthy donors. The question of HLA type influencing TCRB rearrangement was one that remained unresolved here.

Purity (above 95%) was reached by all sorted populations. Expressed TCRB transcripts were sequenced because the entire RNA isolate underwent reverse transcription. Several million reads were obtained on average from naive, central memory and regulatory T cell samples. Repertoires were generated with immunoSEQ multiplex PCR, while TCRdb's copy carries only in-frame clones and drops some. This sample has roughly 350,000 clones, with approximately 10% found just once. Germline V gene lookup returns CDR1 SGHRS and CDR2 YFSETQ. Between the trimmed V and J ends, which lost 0 bases and 8 bases, there was a span of 17 bases. The CDR3 runs to 15 residues. The sample holds a few counts of this clone. Its antigen is still unknown.

The rearrangement links TRBV5-1 to TRBJ1-2, with D tentatively TRBD1 (5 bases). Sequencing input: naive CD4+ T cells from blood. The clonotype was recovered from a woman aged 25 to 39 in good health. The CDR3 loop reads CASSLEAGFKFGYTF. The CDR3 DNA is TGCGCCAGCAGCTTGGAGGCAGGGTTTAAGTTCGGCTACACCTTC.